This T cell receptor beta chain was retrieved from a study of T-cell reconstitution after alpha-beta-depleted transplantation in children. Findings and limits, study-wide: From newly produced T cells came most of the T-cell counts and diversity one year after transplant. The study reportedly traced alpha-beta T cells about two months after transplant to several hundred expanded graft clones.

Germline lookup yields CDR1 GTSNPN and CDR2 SVGIG (reference sequence). The CDR3 sequence is 13 residues long. Trimming took 0 bases from V and 1 from J, leaving 6 bases between them. This clonotype occurred a few times. Its matching antigen is unknown. It was with unique molecular identifiers that the TCRbeta library was prepared. TCRdb ran MiXCR on the PCR reads and lists one entry per CDR3 protein. The sample lists under 300,000 distinct CDR3 sequences, roughly 12% occurring once. The sequence derives from a male patient between 2 and 15 years old who had a stem cell transplant for chronic granulomatous disease, so the T cells may come from the graft donor. The sample here was peripheral blood, taken 180 days after TCRalphabeta/CD19-depleted stem cell transplant. The rearrangement uses TRBV30 and TRBJ1-1; no definite D call. In DNA form, the CDR3 reads TGTGCCTGGAGTGTATCCGAGAACACTGAAGCTTTCTTT. It codes for CAWSVSENTEAFF.